This TCR beta chain is from a study of blood T cell repertoires in COVID-19 (dated by TCRdb to 2018 to 2021). In terms of the full investigation: Samples covering the acute and convalescent phases of COVID-19 were provided by collaborators in the United States, Italy and Spain. The prospective study material was composed of cDNA or gDNA derived from T cells, B-cell-depleted T cells, or PBMCs. Deeply sampled blood TCRbeta repertoires from subjects exposed to, actively infected with, or recovered from COVID-19 were included in the dataset. The repertoires were released in a freely available public database intended as a resource for research on the immune response to SARS-CoV-2. The samples were drawn from the first 160 participants of the ongoing ImmuneRACE study and from some 1,300 subjects provided by 6 global collaborators. Sample metadata almost always included a de-identified subject ID, COVID-19 status, age in years and sex. Where available, HLA class I and class II types were taken from metadata supplied by the sample provider and were not determined by assay-based typing.

As for this clone: This receptor's antigen is unknown. Base qualities are missing; no much larger clone stands one base away.

TCRbeta CDR3 regions were amplified from genomic DNA by means of the immunoSEQ Assay, a bias-controlled multiplex PCR. The original methods were these. The number of nucleated cells in each sample was estimated by amplification of reference gene primers within the assay. To quantify the absolute abundance of each unique TCRbeta CDR3 rearrangement, sequence reads were collapsed and filtered. For each sample, productive Simpson clonality was calculated by taking the square root of Simpson's diversity index across productive rearrangements. Here the immuneACCESS table is served through TCRdb, limited to in-frame sequences with V and J called. Missing clones are a known gap in these copies; in checked studies unresolved V genes cover under half, and the rest lacks a known reason. V and J calls and clone size follow that table, whereas D and trimming were derived from the DNA. Here the sample has over 200,000 clones; about 90% occur a single time. The ten largest clonotypes hold 1.2% of the sample.

Participants in the prospective study were enrolled through a virtual design, were aged about 18 to 90 years, and lived in approximately 25 United States geographic areas. In the prospective study, participants were assigned to cohorts based on the clinical history participants reported in a screening survey and a study questionnaire. Mobile phlebotomists in the prospective study collected whole blood, serum and a nasopharyngeal or oropharyngeal swab from every participant. Over a roughly 2-month period, participants in the prospective study had the option of providing additional blood draws and questionnaires. Blood samples from the prospective study were shipped frozen or at room temperature prior to DNA extraction. Inclusive of the bounding cysteine and phenylalanine, the CDR3 is 13 residues long. Of all the DNA, just the CDR3 is kept, 39 bases in frame from base 1. V loses 10 bases of germline sequence and J loses 1 base, and the interval between the two ends is 13 bases. CDR1 and CDR2 were assigned from the germline V gene as SNHLY and FYNNEI.

The investigation overall reported the following: The amount of clinical and demographic metadata varied by source and participant and was provided uncurated.

Sequencing used PBMCs or T cells enriched from blood (not recorded which). This receptor chain uses TRBV2 and TRBJ1-1; TRBD1 might be the D gene, on 6 matching bases. This receptor was taken from a human donor in a cohort exposed to, infected with or recovered from COVID-19 (not recorded which). The donor label of this sample is uncertain. The CDR3 region: CATGGGRNTEAFF. The nucleotide sequence is given as TGTGCCACCGGGGGGGGGCGGAACACTGAAGCTTTCTTT.